The clone carrying this TCR beta chain was observed at least ten times. Antigen: not known. V lost 10 bases and J 3 bases, leaving 15 bases between the germline ends. The CDR3 loop spans 13 amino acids. The source of the sample is a study of T cells in Graves' hyperthyroidism and ophthalmopathy. From RNA transcripts, TCR beta CDR3 regions were amplified. Primed by the HTBI set, a first-round RT-PCR was run on the TCR CDR3. From the multiplex PCR reads, TCRdb called clonotypes with MiXCR, one entry per CDR3 protein. The sample lists hundreds of thousands of distinct CDR3 sequences; about a fifth were seen once. Study-level points and caveats: Classification by a 13 V-J model distinguished ophthalmopathy from stable hyperthyroidism.

Sequencing was carried out using blood. The receptor's source is a woman under 30 with Graves' hyperthyroidism. V gene TRBV12-3 or TRBV12-4 combines with J gene TRBJ1-2; a weak D match, TRBD1 (5 bases). The CDR3 DNA follows: TGTGCCACCCACGGGGGTGTTTACTATGGCTACACCTTC. As protein: CATHGGVYYGYTF.